Shown below are 29 T cell receptor beta chains from a single sample sequenced in a study of shared clonotypes between healthy human individuals. Assay: immunoSEQ multiplex PCR; the TCRdb copy retains only in-frame clones and omits some. The data hold 2 million to 3 million clones, with roughly 93% observed a single time. Sequenced input: naive CD4+ T cells from PBMCs. As for subset: CD45RA+ positively selected. The receptors were sampled from a man aged 18 to 30 in good health. Some clones in this sample may be carry-over from other donors' samples.

The chain combines TRBV5-6 with TRBJ1-1, with 9 bases lining up with TRBD1. V shed 0 bases, J shed 6 bases, and the junction held 3 bases outside the gene matches. The CDR3 has 14 amino acids. Germline values: CDR1 SGHDT, CDR2 YYEEEE. CDR3 nucleotide sequence: TGTGCCAGCAGCTTGGCCGACAGGGGGTCTGAAGCTTTCTTT. Its translation is CASSLADRGSEAFF. Filled out from reference TRBV5-6 and TRBJ1-1, the complete variable domain reads DAGVTQSPTHLIKTRGQQVTLRCSPKSGHDTVSWYQQALGQGPQFIFQYYEEEERQRGNFPDRFSGHQFPNYSSELNVNALLLGDSALYLCASSLADRGSEAFFGQGTRLTVV.

The J gene is TRBJ1-4, the V gene TRBV28, with D possibly TRBD1 on 5 matching bases. Per the germline V gene, CDR1 is MDHEN and CDR2 is SYDVKM. The CDR3 sequence is 14 residues long. Trimming removed 8 bases from V and 4 bases from J, with 14 bases in between. CDR3 sequence: CASFPGRINEKLFF. CDR3 coding DNA: TGTGCCAGCTTTCCGGGACGGATTAATGAAAAACTGTTTTTT.

The rearrangement uses TRBV7-9 and TRBJ2-1; a weak D match, TRBD1 (6 bases). V was clipped by 5 bases and J by 8 bases, with 22 bases between them. This CDR3 spans 16 amino acids. Germline loops: CDR1 SEHNR, CDR2 FQNEAQ (reference sequence). CDR3 sequence: CASSPPPNRARHEQFF. The DNA for the CDR3 is TGTGCCAGCAGCCCTCCCCCCAACAGGGCTCGACATGAGCAGTTCTTC.

V gene TRBV29-1 combines with J gene TRBJ2-1; D is possibly TRBD1 (5 bases). V lost 6 bases and J lost 7, with 28 bases in between. CDR3 length: 17 residues. Germline V gives CDR1 SQVTM, CDR2 ANQGSEA. Written as DNA, the CDR3 is TGCAGCGTCGCCCGCCATCCACAGGAAGGGGCCTCTAATGAGCAGTTCTTC. Protein: CSVARHPQEGASNEQFF.

As concerns this clone: This CDR3 is also generated by other DNA sequences in the sample. This chain uses TRBV7-9 with TRBJ1-1; no clear D gene. V was shortened by 1 base and J by 0 bases, with 6 bases between the two germline ends. This CDR3 region has 14 residues. Germline V gene sequence: CDR1 SEHNR, CDR2 FQNEAQ (reference sequence). The CDR3 sequence is CASSLGQMNTEAFF. DNA for the CDR3: TGTGCCAGCAGCTTAGGGCAGATGAACACTGAAGCTTTCTTT.

The V gene is TRBV27, the J gene TRBJ2-7; perhaps TRBD2 as D (5 bases). The germline gives CDR1 MNHEY, CDR2 SMNVEV (reference sequence). The V gene lost 9 bases and the J gene lost 4 bases, with 22 bases spanning the gap. CDR3 length: 15 amino acids. CDR3 sequence: CASPYPLPRGYEQYF. The CDR3 DNA is TGTGCCAGTCCGTACCCTCTGCCGAGAGGGTACGAGCAGTACTTC.

The V gene is TRBV6-1, the J gene TRBJ1-2; TRBD1 might be the D (6 bases). This CDR3 spans 12 amino acids. The V and J ends lost 9 bases and 8 bases respectively, with 16 bases between them. Germline CDR1 is MNHNS and CDR2 is SASEGT. CDR3 nucleotides: TGTGCCAGTGGTTTGGGGGCTAGCGGCTACACCTTC. This encodes CASGLGASGYTF.

V is TRBV30 and J is TRBJ1-5; tentative D call: TRBD1 (5 bases). There are 13 residues in the CDR3. Trimming took off 5 bases at V and 4 bases at J, with 12 bases between the two ends. CDR1 and CDR2 (germline): GTSNPN, SVGIG (reference sequence). The CDR3 loop is CAWCPGPNQPQHF. Written as DNA, the CDR3 is TGTGCCTGGTGCCCGGGACCGAATCAGCCCCAGCATTTT.

The chain combines TRBV5-1 with TRBJ1-1; TRBD1 agrees at 8 bases. The junction had 7 bases not matched to a gene; V was cut back by 1 base and J by 5 bases. Germline V gene lookup returns CDR1 SGHRS and CDR2 YFSETQ. This CDR3 comprises 15 residues. The CDR3 sequence is CASSLNGQGRTEAFF. CDR3 nucleotides: TGCGCCAGCAGCTTGAACGGACAGGGCCGGACTGAAGCTTTCTTT. Full variable domain (missing parts from reference TRBV5-1 and TRBJ1-1): KAGVTQTPRYLIKTRGQQVTLSCSPISGHRSVSWYQQTPGQGLQFLFEYFSETQRNKGNFPGRFSGRQFSNSRSEMNVSTLELGDSALYLCASSLNGQGRTEAFFGQGTRLTVV.

The chain joins TRBV29-1 to TRBJ2-1; D is ambiguous. Trimming took 4 bases from V and 3 from J, leaving 7 bases between them. Germline loops: CDR1 SQVTM, CDR2 ANQGSEA. The length of the CDR3 is 12 residues. As DNA, the CDR3 is TGCAGCGTTGTGCACAGCTACAATGAGCAGTTCTTC. This gives the protein CSVVHSYNEQFF.

The V gene is TRBV5-4, the J gene TRBJ2-5; 8 nucleotides agree with TRBD1. With V trimmed by 3 bases and J by 5 bases, 6 bases remained unmatched. Germline V gene lookup returns CDR1 SGHNT and CDR2 YYREEE (reference sequence). This CDR3 spans 14 amino acids. CDR3 amino acids: CASSSHRGWETQYF. In nucleotides, the CDR3 is TGTGCCAGCAGCTCCCACAGGGGGTGGGAGACCCAGTACTTC.

The J gene is TRBJ2-7, the V gene TRBV14; no firm D call. This CDR3 spans 13 amino acids. Germline V gene sequence: CDR1 SGHDN, CDR2 FVKESK. Between the trimmed V and J ends, which lost 1 base and 2 bases, there was a span of 6 bases. DNA of the CDR3: TGTGCCAGCAGCCAAGGAGGACCCTACGAGCAGTACTTC. It translates to CASSQGGPYEQYF.

The chain carries TRBV28 and TRBJ1-1; tentative D call: TRBD1 (5 bases). Germline V gene lookup returns CDR1 MDHEN and CDR2 SYDVKM. Trimming took off 8 bases at V and 0 bases at J, with 10 bases between the two ends. The CDR3 totals 13 residues. The CDR3 region is CASGGPMNTEAFF. The DNA of the CDR3 is TGTGCCAGCGGGGGACCGATGAACACTGAAGCTTTCTTT.

V and J are TRBV10-3 and TRBJ2-7; no definite D call. Germline loops: CDR1 ENHRY, CDR2 SYGVKD. Trimming cost V 0 bases and J 5 bases, with 17 bases left between them. This CDR3 is 16 amino acids long. DNA for the CDR3: TGTGCCATCAGTGAGTCGGCGATGCCGGGTACCGACGAGCAGTACTTC. Protein product: CAISESAMPGTDEQYF.

The chain uses TRBV11-2 and TRBJ1-2, with a tentative D call TRBD1 (6 bases). The CDR3 is made up of 17 amino acids. Germline V CDR1 and CDR2: SGHAT, FQNNGV. The V gene lost 3 bases and the J gene lost 5 bases, with 22 bases spanning the gap. This CDR3 is CASSFTGPARVRYGYTF. The CDR3 nucleotides are TGTGCCAGCAGCTTTACAGGGCCCGCGAGGGTTAGATATGGCTACACCTTC.

The rearrangement joins TRBV6-6 to TRBJ1-1; the D is unclear. The V gene lost 6 bases and the J gene lost 1 base, with 12 bases spanning the gap. CDR3 length: 14 residues. Germline V CDR1 and CDR2: MNHNY, SVGAGI (reference sequence). DNA for the CDR3: TGTGCCAGCAGCTTGAGTTCCGCGAACACTGAAGCTTTCTTT. Residues: CASSLSSANTEAFF.

This clone was counted once. The chain couples TRBV5-1 to TRBJ2-7; 7 bases map to TRBD1. With V trimmed by 2 bases and J by 3 bases, 11 bases remained unmatched. The length of the CDR3 is 16 residues. Germline CDR1 SGHRS, CDR2 YFSETQ. CDR3 nucleotide sequence: TGCGCCAGCAGCTTCAATAATGGACAGGCGTTCTACGAGCAGTACTTC. It codes for CASSFNNGQAFYEQYF.

This chain uses TRBV28 with TRBJ2-7, with 7 nucleotides matching TRBD1. The CDR3 is 14 amino acids. J lost 4 bases, V lost 10 bases, and 13 bases had no gene match. Germline CDR1 reads MDHEN; CDR2 reads SYDVKM. The CDR3: CATKWGGQEYEQYF. CDR3 DNA: TGTGCCACCAAGTGGGGCGGACAGGAGTACGAGCAGTACTTC.

The rearrangement uses TRBV4-1 and TRBJ1-6; the D gene is possibly TRBD1 (5 bases). The CDR3 loop spans 15 amino acids. V lost 6 bases and J 7 bases, leaving 16 bases between the germline ends. In germline, CDR1 is MGHRA, CDR2 YSYEKL. Here the CDR3 reads CASSPGKWGNSPLHF. Here the CDR3 DNA reads TGCGCCAGCAGTCCGGGGAAGTGGGGCAATTCACCCCTCCACTTT.

The V gene is TRBV5-1, the J gene TRBJ2-5; 7 positions match TRBD1. This CDR3 is 14 amino acids long. V lost 2 bases, J lost 4 bases, and 5 bases stayed unmatched. CDR1 and CDR2 (germline): SGHRS, YFSETQ. The CDR3 DNA reads as TGCGCCAGCAGCTTTACAGGGGAGCGAGAGACCCAGTACTTC. This gives the protein CASSFTGERETQYF.

The chain employs TRBV27 and TRBJ1-3; D uncertain. The length of the CDR3 is 17 residues. Germline V gene sequence: CDR1 MNHEY, CDR2 SMNVEV (reference sequence). The V and J ends lost 3 bases and 0 bases respectively, with 15 bases between them. Written as DNA, the CDR3 is TGTGCCAGCAGTTTGTCGAGCCCCACCATCTCTGGAAACACCATATATTTT. Its protein is CASSLSSPTISGNTIYF.

The chain employs TRBV11-2 and TRBJ1-1, with TRBD1 identical over 8 bases. The junction had 7 bases not matched to a gene; V was cut back by 5 bases and J by 2 bases. Per germline, CDR1 SGHAT and CDR2 FQNNGV. CDR3 length equals 15 residues. The chain's CDR3 is CASSVDRGRNTEAFF. DNA of the CDR3: TGTGCCAGCAGCGTCGACAGGGGTCGTAACACTGAAGCTTTCTTT.

The chain uses TRBV28 and TRBJ1-4; no definite D call. The CDR3 runs to 13 residues. Germline V gene lookup returns CDR1 MDHEN and CDR2 SYDVKM. V was pared by 7 bases and J by 6 bases, with 12 bases between. The CDR3 loop is CASKGRPHEKLFF. The DNA for the CDR3 is TGTGCCAGCAAAGGCAGGCCCCATGAAAAACTGTTTTTT.

The sample holds one count of this clone. The V and J genes are TRBV20-1 and TRBJ2-1; D is undetermined. The CDR3 spans 11 residues. Trimming took off 3 bases at V and 6 bases at J, with 6 bases between the two ends. In germline, CDR1 is DFQATT, CDR2 SNEGSKA (reference sequence). CDR3 DNA sequence: TGCAGTGCTAGCCACTTCAATGAGCAGTTCTTC. This encodes CSASHFNEQFF.

This chain connects TRBV10-3 to TRBJ1-2; TRBD1 agrees at 8 bases. This CDR3 comprises 14 residues. Trimming cost V 3 bases and J 6 bases; bases outside gene matches: 6. Germline lookup yields CDR1 ENHRY and CDR2 SYGVKD. The CDR3 DNA is TGTGCCATCAGTGAAGCGCGACAGGGGAATGGCTACACCTTC. Translation gives CAISEARQGNGYTF.

This clone was detected only once. This chain connects TRBV19 to TRBJ2-1; D not resolved. CDR1 and CDR2 (germline): LNHDA, SQIVND (reference sequence). CDR3 size: 15 residues. V was clipped by 3 bases and J by 5 bases, with 14 bases between them. CDR3 loop: CASSIGRGPDNEQFF. The DNA of the CDR3 is TGTGCCAGTAGTATCGGCCGAGGACCCGACAATGAGCAGTTCTTC.

The gene calls are TRBV12-5 and TRBJ1-5; 9 bases fit TRBD1. V lost 9 bases and J lost 7; bases outside the gene matches: 7. The CDR3 sequence is 13 residues long. CDR1 and CDR2 from the germline V gene are LGHNT and FRNRAP. Here the CDR3 DNA reads TGTGCTAGCAAGGGACAGGGAGACCAGCCCCAGCATTTT. This codes for CASKGQGDQPQHF.

This clone was recorded only once. The rearrangement links TRBV5-1 to TRBJ2-7; 8 nucleotides agree with TRBD2. This CDR3 comprises 20 residues. The V segment lost 6 bases and the J segment 0 bases; nucleotides outside the gene matches: 23. Germline V gene lookup returns CDR1 SGHRS and CDR2 YFSETQ. CDR3 nucleotides: TGCGCCAGCACCCTACCGGTGGGTAGCGGGATGATTCCAAGCTCCTACGAGCAGTACTTC. Translated: CASTLPVGSGMIPSSYEQYF.

The chain uses TRBV5-4 and TRBJ2-1, with D uncertain. Germline CDR1 is SGHNT and CDR2 is YYREEE (reference sequence). This CDR3 region has 15 residues. Trimming pared 3 bases from V and 4 bases from J, leaving 14 bases between. CDR3 loop: CASSSYPAQYNEQFF. Written as DNA, the CDR3 is TGTGCCAGCAGCTCCTATCCGGCCCAATACAATGAGCAGTTCTTC.